These 31 T cell receptor beta chains share one sample of origin, sequenced in a study of cytomegalovirus exposure and HLA in healthy donors. The PCR had 60 Vbeta and 13 Jbeta primers. The data were produced by immunoSEQ multiplex PCR, yet TCRdb's version contains in-frame clones alone and is incomplete. The sample yields more than 150,000 clones, 60% to 85% seen once. The source material was PBMCs. These TCRs come from a man between 18 and 35 years old in good health and CMV-seronegative.

The chain couples TRBV5-1 to TRBJ2-5; TRBD2 agrees at 7 bases. The V segment lost 1 base and the J segment 4 bases; nucleotides outside the gene matches: 7. This CDR3 comprises 15 residues. Germline V gene lookup returns CDR1 SGHRS and CDR2 YFSETQ. Written as DNA, the CDR3 is TGCGCCAGCAGCTTGAATGCGGGAGTAGGAGAGACCCAGTACTTC. Translating gives CASSLNAGVGETQYF.

This rearrangement joins TRBV9 to TRBJ2-5; TRBD1 matches at 8 bases. The ends lost 4 bases at V and 4 bases at J; junction bases unmatched: 6. The CDR3 loop spans 14 amino acids. Germline CDR1 reads SGDLS; CDR2 reads YYNGEE. The CDR3, as DNA: TGTGCCAGCAGCCCACAGGGGGTGGGAGAGACCCAGTACTTC. Its translation: CASSPQGVGETQYF.

This chain links TRBV9 with TRBJ2-6; TRBD1 is a possible D gene (6 bases). This CDR3 contains 15 residues. Germline CDR1 is SGDLS and CDR2 is YYNGEE. V was pared by 0 bases and J by 9 bases, with 13 bases between. CDR3 protein: CASSVDTGHSNVLTF. CDR3 coding DNA: TGTGCCAGCAGCGTAGATACGGGACACAGCAACGTCCTGACTTTC.

The chain employs TRBV5-1 and TRBJ1-1; 11 bases are shared with TRBD1. The V and J ends lost 7 bases and 1 base, in that order; junction bases with no gene match: 9. The CDR3 is 16 residues long. CDR1 SGHRS and CDR2 YFSETQ come from the germline V gene. CDR3 DNA sequence: TGCGCCAGCTCTCCCGGGACAGGGGGTCCGAACACTGAAGCTTTCTTT. Residues: CASSPGTGGPNTEAFF.

The chain has TRBV6-4 and TRBJ2-1; perhaps TRBD1 as D (5 bases). V lost 5 bases to trimming and J lost 1 base, with 12 bases between them. The CDR3 totals 15 residues. Germline loops: CDR1 MRHNA, CDR2 SNTAGT. In DNA, the CDR3 is TGTGCCAGCAGTACCAGTGGGGCTTCCTACAATGAGCAGTTCTTC. The encoded protein is CASSTSGASYNEQFF.

On this clone: Other DNA sequences in the same sample also yield this CDR3. The rearrangement links TRBV7-9 to TRBJ1-2; 12 bases fit TRBD1. The CDR3 has 14 residues. Germline-derived CDR1 and CDR2 are SEHNR and FQNEAQ (reference sequence). The V gene end was trimmed by 5 bases and the J gene end by 4 bases; junction bases not matched to a gene: 2. Here the CDR3 reads CASSRGQGAYGYTF. The DNA of the CDR3 is TGTGCCAGCAGCCGGGGACAGGGGGCCTATGGCTACACCTTC.

The rearrangement uses TRBV7-2 and TRBJ2-7; 8 bases align to TRBD2. Germline V gene lookup returns CDR1 SGHTA and CDR2 FQGNSA. The CDR3 loop spans 12 amino acids. V gave up 2 bases and J gave up 7 bases; unmatched junction bases: 1. CDR3 protein: CASSLLAGEQYF. The DNA for the CDR3 is TGTGCCAGCAGCTTATTAGCGGGAGAGCAGTACTTC.

The genes are TRBV5-1 and TRBJ1-1; D not resolved. CDR3 length equals 17 residues. The V gene lost 0 bases and the J gene lost 1 base, with 16 bases spanning the gap. Germline V gives CDR1 SGHRS, CDR2 YFSETQ. The CDR3 reads CASSLAASVGRNTEAFF. CDR3 sequence (DNA): TGCGCCAGCAGCTTGGCCGCGAGCGTTGGGAGGAACACTGAAGCTTTCTTT.

This clone was counted a few times. CDR3 in amino acids: CASSLATGGMGYTF. The DNA of the CDR3 is TGTGCCAGCAGCTTAGCGACAGGGGGCATGGGCTACACCTTC. The chain uses TRBV11-2 and TRBJ1-2, with 10 bases that match TRBD1. The germline V gene encodes CDR1 SGHAT and CDR2 FQNNGV. The CDR3 length is 14 residues. J lost 8 bases, V lost 1 base, and 4 bases had no gene match.

The chain has TRBV6-5 and TRBJ2-7; 8 bases fit TRBD1. Germline-derived CDR1 and CDR2 are MNHEY and SVGAGI. This CDR3 comprises 15 residues. Trimming at V came to 6 bases and at J to 6 bases, leaving 13 bases not matched to a gene. The CDR3 sequence: CASSHFGQGASEQYF. The CDR3 DNA follows: TGTGCCAGCAGCCACTTTGGACAGGGTGCTAGCGAGCAGTACTTC.

This chain joins TRBV7-6 and TRBJ1-5; a possible D gene is TRBD1 (5 bases). V dropped 4 bases and J dropped 1 base, with 11 bases sitting between them. The CDR3 spans 15 residues. CDR1 and CDR2 (germline): SGHVS, FNYEAQ. The CDR3 region is CASSSGLGSNQPQHF. CDR3 nucleotides: TGTGCCAGCAGCTCGGGACTTGGGAGCAATCAGCCCCAGCATTTT.

This clone showed up just a few times. J is TRBJ2-7 and V is TRBV6-1; 7 positions agree with TRBD1. Germline values: CDR1 MNHNS, CDR2 SASEGT. V shed 9 bases and J 3 bases; nucleotides not matched to a gene: 8. The CDR3 spans 13 residues. The CDR3, as DNA: TGTGCCAGTACGATGGGACAGAACTACGAGCAGTACTTC. It translates to CASTMGQNYEQYF.

This rearrangement joins TRBV10-1 to TRBJ1-2; 9 bases agree with TRBD1. Germline values: CDR1 WNHNN, CDR2 SYGVQD (reference sequence). The V segment lost 5 bases and the J segment 3 bases; nucleotides outside the gene matches: 7. The length of the CDR3 is 15 residues. CDR3 in DNA: TGCGCCAGCAGTTGGGACAGGGACTCTGACTATGGCTACACCTTC. Protein product: CASSWDRDSDYGYTF.

This clone appeared a few times. The V and J genes are TRBV7-9 and TRBJ1-4; D remains ambiguous. Germline V gives CDR1 SEHNR, CDR2 FQNEAQ (reference sequence). The V gene lost 1 base and the J gene lost 8 bases, with 8 bases spanning the gap. The CDR3 runs 13 residues. CDR3 nucleotide sequence: TGTGCCAGCAGCTTAGTTACAGCAGAAAAACTGTTTTTT. Protein: CASSLVTAEKLFF.

This chain connects TRBV19 to TRBJ1-1; unclear D gene. The CDR3 has 14 residues. Trimming took 7 bases from V and 0 from J, leaving 12 bases between them. Germline V CDR1 and CDR2: LNHDA, SQIVND (reference sequence). In DNA, the CDR3 is TGTGCCAGTATCCGGCCCGGGGTGAACACTGAAGCTTTCTTT. Protein sequence: CASIRPGVNTEAFF. The full variable domain, completed using reference TRBV19 and TRBJ1-1, is DGGITQSPKYLFRKEGQNVTLSCEQNLNHDAMYWYRQDPGQGLRLIYYSQIVNDFQKGDIAEGYSVSREKKESFPLTVTSAQKNPTAFYLCASIRPGVNTEAFFGQGTRLTVV.

The chain combines TRBV5-1 with TRBJ2-7; weak D call: TRBD1 (5 bases). This CDR3 has 15 amino acids. The V end lost 1 base, the J end lost 3 bases, and 14 bases lay between the germline ends. Germline CDR1 and CDR2: SGHRS and YFSETQ. The CDR3 loop reads CASSLNRQYDYEQYF. The CDR3 coding sequence is TGCGCCAGCAGCTTGAACCGACAGTACGACTACGAGCAGTACTTC.

The V call is TRBV29-1, the J call TRBJ2-1; TRBD1 matches 7 bases. The CDR3 has 12 amino acids. Germline V lookup: CDR1 SQVTM, CDR2 ANQGSEA. The CDR3 sequence: CTGQVGVDEQFF. In nucleotides, the CDR3 is TGCACCGGACAGGTCGGAGTCGATGAGCAGTTCTTC.

The V call is TRBV19, the J call TRBJ1-2; 8 nucleotides agree with TRBD1. The CDR3 is 14 amino acids. Unmatched junction bases numbered 10, after V lost 6 bases and J lost 7 bases. The germline gives CDR1 LNHDA, CDR2 SQIVND (reference sequence). DNA of the CDR3: TGTGCCAGTAGCCGCAGGGGGCCCCAGGGTGGCTACACCTTC. This translates into CASSRRGPQGGYTF.

The V gene is TRBV20-1, the J gene TRBJ1-2; D gene unclear. Trimming pared 8 bases from V and 8 bases from J, leaving 12 bases between. CDR3 length equals 10 residues. CDR1 is DFQATT, CDR2 SNEGSKA, per germline (reference sequence). The CDR3 reads CSPHGEGYTF. The DNA of the CDR3 is TGCAGTCCTCATGGTGAGGGCTACACCTTC.

The rearrangement uses TRBV19 and TRBJ2-1, with 7 nucleotides matching TRBD2. This CDR3 region has 15 residues. In germline, CDR1 is LNHDA, CDR2 SQIVND (reference sequence). Unmatched junction bases numbered 9, after V lost 3 bases and J lost 7 bases. The CDR3: CASSIFAGEVNEQFF. CDR3 bases: TGTGCCAGTAGTATTTTTGCGGGGGAGGTTAATGAGCAGTTCTTC.

The sample holds a few counts of this clone. This rearrangement joins TRBV11-3 to TRBJ1-5; D perhaps matches TRBD1 (5 bases). Germline V gene data show CDR1 as SGHNT and CDR2 as YENEEA. The CDR3 is made up of 17 amino acids. V was clipped by 0 bases and J by 4 bases, with 16 bases between them. The CDR3 DNA is TGTGCCAGCAGCTTAGATAGGGAGGAGGGGAGGAATCAGCCCCAGCATTTT. Amino acid sequence: CASSLDREEGRNQPQHF.

This chain uses TRBV6-5 with TRBJ1-1; unclear D gene. V dropped 2 bases and J dropped 0 bases, with 7 bases sitting between them. CDR3 length: 14 residues. The germline V gene has CDR1 MNHEY and CDR2 SVGAGI. In DNA, the CDR3 is TGTGCCAGCAGTTACGGACTGCTGAACACTGAAGCTTTCTTT. Protein sequence: CASSYGLLNTEAFF.

In its sample, this clone was seen a few times. The CDR3 protein is CAGSGGTYGYTF. Here the CDR3 DNA reads TGTGCCGGGTCGGGGGGTACCTATGGCTACACCTTC. This chain connects TRBV7-9 to TRBJ1-2; D is perhaps TRBD1 (5 bases). Germline CDR1 SEHNR, CDR2 FQNEAQ (reference sequence). CDR3 length equals 12 residues. Trimming left V 11 bases short and J 4 bases short, with 14 bases between.

CDR3 amino acids: CASSADRGNYGYTF. In nucleotides, the CDR3 is TGTGCCAGCAGTGCGGACAGGGGGAACTATGGCTACACCTTC. V usage is TRBV6-5 and J usage is TRBJ1-2; 10 nucleotides agree with TRBD1. Germline loops: CDR1 MNHEY, CDR2 SVGAGI. CDR3 length: 14 residues. Trimming cost V 5 bases and J 2 bases; bases outside gene matches: 2.

As to this clone: Other DNA sequences in the sample encode the same CDR3. The J gene is TRBJ1-2, the V gene TRBV5-1, with 7 bases identical to TRBD1. CDR3 length: 14 residues. Per germline, CDR1 SGHRS and CDR2 YFSETQ. After removal of 0 bases from V and 4 bases from J, the junction contained 3 bases not matched to a gene. The chain's CDR3 is CASSLGQGGYGYTF. The CDR3 coding sequence is TGCGCCAGCAGCTTGGGACAGGGTGGCTATGGCTACACCTTC.

The V and J genes are TRBV6-5 and TRBJ1-3; D is perhaps TRBD1 (5 bases). Looked up from germline, CDR1 is MNHEY and CDR2 is SVGAGI. CDR3 length equals 14 residues. Trimming pared 8 bases from V and 1 base from J, leaving 12 bases between. The CDR3, as DNA: TGTGCCAGCGGAGAAAGACAGTCTGGAAACACCATATATTTT. This sequence encodes CASGERQSGNTIYF.

The rearrangement links TRBV27 to TRBJ2-7, with 9 nucleotides matching TRBD1. Looked up from germline, CDR1 is MNHEY and CDR2 is SMNVEV (reference sequence). V was pared by 2 bases and J by 2 bases, with 4 bases of the junction left unmatched. The CDR3 extends over 15 amino acids. The CDR3 loop reads CASSLGTGRTYEQYF. CDR3 DNA sequence: TGTGCCAGCAGTTTAGGGACAGGGAGGACCTACGAGCAGTACTTC.

This sequence joins TRBV10-3 and TRBJ2-7, with D perhaps matching TRBD2 (5 bases). Per germline, CDR1 ENHRY and CDR2 SYGVKD. Trimming removed 10 bases from V and 1 base from J, with 11 bases in between. The CDR3 is 12 amino acids. The CDR3 spells CATRTPSYEQYF. CDR3 nucleotide sequence: TGTGCCACCCGGACTCCTTCCTACGAGCAGTACTTC.

The V gene is TRBV30, the J gene TRBJ1-5; 8 bases are a match to TRBD1. Unmatched junction bases numbered 2, after V lost 3 bases and J lost 4 bases. Germline values: CDR1 GTSNPN, CDR2 SVGIG (reference sequence). This CDR3 is built from 13 residues. CDR3 DNA sequence: TGTGCCTGGAGGGACAGGGAAAATCAGCCCCAGCATTTT. It translates to CAWRDRENQPQHF.

V is TRBV18 and J is TRBJ1-5; tentative D call: TRBD1 (6 bases). The CDR3 is 14 amino acids. With 4 bases removed from V and 1 base from J, the gap between germline ends came to 8 bases. CDR1 and CDR2 (germline): KGHSH, LQKENI. CDR3 protein: CASSRQESNQPQHF. As DNA, the CDR3 is TGTGCCAGCTCACGACAGGAGAGCAATCAGCCCCAGCATTTT. Full variable domain (remainder filled in from reference TRBV18 and TRBJ1-5): NAGVMQNPRHLVRRRGQEARLRCSPMKGHSHVYWYRQLPEEGLKFMVYLQKENIIDESGMPKERFSAEFPKEGPSILRIQQVVRGDSAAYFCASSRQESNQPQHFGDGTRLSIL.

This clone was recorded once. The chain employs TRBV7-9 and TRBJ1-2, with 7 bases matching TRBD1. The germline V gene encodes CDR1 SEHNR and CDR2 FQNEAQ (reference sequence). This CDR3 has 13 residues. V trimming: 7 bases; J trimming: 4 bases; junction bases outside the gene matches: 6. The CDR3 bases are TGTGCCAGCATCCTGACAGGGACCTATGGCTACACCTTC. This gives the protein CASILTGTYGYTF.